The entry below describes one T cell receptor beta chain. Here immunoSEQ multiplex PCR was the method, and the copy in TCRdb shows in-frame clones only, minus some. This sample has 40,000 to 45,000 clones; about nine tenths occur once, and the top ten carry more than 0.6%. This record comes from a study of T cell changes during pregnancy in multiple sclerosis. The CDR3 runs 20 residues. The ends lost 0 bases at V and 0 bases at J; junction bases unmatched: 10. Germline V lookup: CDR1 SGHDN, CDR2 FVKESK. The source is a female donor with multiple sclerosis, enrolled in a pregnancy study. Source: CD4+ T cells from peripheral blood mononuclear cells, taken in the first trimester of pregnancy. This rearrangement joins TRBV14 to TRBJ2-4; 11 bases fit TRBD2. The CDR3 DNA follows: TGTGCCAGCAGCCAAGAGTCTAGCGGGAGGACATCTCTAGCCAAAAACATTCAGTACTTC. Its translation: CASSQESSGRTSLAKNIQYF.